This T cell receptor beta chain was recovered during a study of blood T cells in healthy people across ages. Study observations and caveats: Per million T cells, the diversity of TCR beta decreased roughly linearly as age advanced.

It was with a sample-barcoded 5' primer and a J-beta primer mix that a second PCR of about 6 to 12 cycles was run. Every single cDNA molecule received a tag from a template-switch adaptor with 12 random nucleotides. From the 5' RACE reads, TCRdb called clonotypes with MiXCR, one entry per CDR3 protein. The sample lists around 1,500,000 distinct CDR3 sequences, approximately 30% occurring once. This clonotype was detected ten times or more. The antigen is not known. In terms of origin and age, donors were healthy Caucasian individuals from Russia aged roughly 6 to 100. At least 7 million PBMCs were isolated per sample. Sequencing input: blood. The sequence was collected from a woman in her twenties or thirties in good health.

As DNA, the CDR3 is TGCAGCGTTGGCCGGACTAGCGGTGCCACAGATACGCAGTATTTT. Translating gives CSVGRTSGATDTQYF. The V and J genes are TRBV29-1 and TRBJ2-3; 10 positions match TRBD2. V was pared by 4 bases and J by 2 bases, with 6 bases of the junction left unmatched. The germline V gene encodes CDR1 SQVTM and CDR2 ANQGSEA. The length of the CDR3 is 15 residues.